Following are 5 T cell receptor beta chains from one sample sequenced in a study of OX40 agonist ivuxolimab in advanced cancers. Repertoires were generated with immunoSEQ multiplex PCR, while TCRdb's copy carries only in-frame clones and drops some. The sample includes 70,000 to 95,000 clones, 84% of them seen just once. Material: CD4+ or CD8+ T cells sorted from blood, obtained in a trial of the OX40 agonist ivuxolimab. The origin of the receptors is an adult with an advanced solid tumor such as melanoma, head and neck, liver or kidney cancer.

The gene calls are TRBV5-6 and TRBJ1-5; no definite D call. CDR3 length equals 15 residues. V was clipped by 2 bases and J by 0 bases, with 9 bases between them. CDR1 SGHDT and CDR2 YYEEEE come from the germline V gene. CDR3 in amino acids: CASSFGRYSNQPQHF. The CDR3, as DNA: TGTGCCAGCAGCTTTGGCAGATATAGCAATCAGCCCCAGCATTTT. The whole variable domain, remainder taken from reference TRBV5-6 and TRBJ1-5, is DAGVTQSPTHLIKTRGQQVTLRCSPKSGHDTVSWYQQALGQGPQFIFQYYEEEERQRGNFPDRFSGHQFPNYSSELNVNALLLGDSALYLCASSFGRYSNQPQHFGDGTRLSIL.

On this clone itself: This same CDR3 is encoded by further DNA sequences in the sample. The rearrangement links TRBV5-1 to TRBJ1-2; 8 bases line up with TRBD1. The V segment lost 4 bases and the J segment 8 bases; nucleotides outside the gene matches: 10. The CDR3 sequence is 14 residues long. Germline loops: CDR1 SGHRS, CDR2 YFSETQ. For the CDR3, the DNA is TGCGCCAGCAGCACCGGGACAGGTGGATTGGGCTACACCTTC. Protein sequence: CASSTGTGGLGYTF. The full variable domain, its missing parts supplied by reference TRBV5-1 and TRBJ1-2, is KAGVTQTPRYLIKTRGQQVTLSCSPISGHRSVSWYQQTPGQGLQFLFEYFSETQRNKGNFPGRFSGRQFSNSRSEMNVSTLELGDSALYLCASSTGTGGLGYTFGSGTRLTVV.

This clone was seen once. The CDR3 reads CSVRWGEKLFF. CDR3 bases: TGCAGCGTTCGGTGGGGTGAAAAACTGTTTTTT. The V call is TRBV29-1, the J call TRBJ1-4; D ambiguous. Trimming cost V 5 bases and J 7 bases, with 8 bases left between them. This CDR3 has 11 residues. Germline CDR1 reads SQVTM; CDR2 reads ANQGSEA. Together with reference TRBV29-1 and TRBJ1-4, the CDR3 gives the full variable domain: SAVISQKPSRDICQRGTSLTIQCQVDSQVTMMFWYRQQPGQSLTLIATANQGSEATYESGFVIDKFPISRPNLTFSTLTVSNMSPEDSSIYLCSVRWGEKLFFGSGTQLSVL.

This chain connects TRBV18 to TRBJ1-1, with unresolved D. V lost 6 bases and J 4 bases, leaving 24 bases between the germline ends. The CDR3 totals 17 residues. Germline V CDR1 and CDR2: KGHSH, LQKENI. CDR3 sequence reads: CASSPVIGPSFGTEAFF. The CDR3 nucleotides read TGTGCCAGCTCCCCCGTGATTGGTCCCTCCTTCGGCACTGAAGCTTTCTTT.

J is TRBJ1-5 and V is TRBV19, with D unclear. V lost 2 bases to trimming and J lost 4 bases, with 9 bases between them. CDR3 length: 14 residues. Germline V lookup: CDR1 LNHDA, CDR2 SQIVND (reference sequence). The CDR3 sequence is CASSINGGNQPQHF. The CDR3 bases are TGTGCCAGTAGTATAAACGGAGGTAATCAGCCCCAGCATTTT. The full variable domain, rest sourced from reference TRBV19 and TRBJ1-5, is DGGITQSPKYLFRKEGQNVTLSCEQNLNHDAMYWYRQDPGQGLRLIYYSQIVNDFQKGDIAEGYSVSREKKESFPLTVTSAQKNPTAFYLCASSINGGNQPQHFGDGTRLSIL.